Following are 4 T cell receptor beta chains from one sample sequenced in a study of blood T cell repertoires in COVID-19. Sequencing was performed with immunoSEQ multiplex PCR; in TCRdb, only in-frame clones are kept and a portion is missing. The repertoire consists of tens of thousands of clones, with less than 85% occurring once and the leading ten covering 2.5% to 3%. Sequences were obtained from peripheral blood. Receptors were obtained from a middle-aged man with acute or convalescent COVID-19.

This clone has only one observation. The chain links TRBV5-6 to TRBJ1-2, with unresolved D. The CDR3 has 14 residues. V gave up 7 bases and J gave up 0 bases, with 13 bases separating them. Germline V CDR1 and CDR2: SGHDT, YYEEEE. CDR3 in amino acids: CASRRGGSNYGYTF. CDR3 nucleotides: TGTGCCAGCCGCCGAGGAGGTTCTAACTATGGCTACACCTTC.

This chain connects TRBV6-1 to TRBJ1-5; 11 bases line up with TRBD1. V gave up 3 bases and J gave up 0 bases; unmatched junction bases: 7. CDR1 MNHNS and CDR2 SASEGT come from the germline V gene. The CDR3 loop spans 18 amino acids. CDR3 protein: CASSDPGQGDYSNQPQHF. The CDR3 DNA sequence: TGTGCCAGCAGTGACCCGGGACAGGGGGATTATAGCAATCAGCCCCAGCATTTT.

Concerning this clone: Sequence at one end of the junction differs from germline and may be a read error. J is TRBJ2-1 and V is TRBV5-8, with 10 nucleotides matching TRBD2. The CDR3 loop spans 15 amino acids. Germline CDR1 and CDR2: SGHTS and YDEGEE. Written as DNA, the CDR3 is TGTGCCAGCAGCGGAGAACTAGCGGGACCCAATGTGCAGTTCTTC. This translates into CASSGELAGPNVQFF.

This clone was recorded a few times. The chain has TRBV27 and TRBJ1-6, with TRBD1 matching over 11 bases. CDR1 is MNHEY and CDR2 is SMNVEV in the germline V gene (reference sequence). This CDR3 comprises 15 residues. Germline trimming cut 6 bases from V and 10 bases from J; bases unmatched to any gene: 8. The CDR3 region is CASSPGQGATSPLHF. In DNA form, the CDR3 reads TGTGCCAGCAGCCCCGGACAGGGGGCCACATCACCCCTCCACTTT.